This TCR beta chain derives from a study of vaccination and CD4 T cells after COVID-19. Study context: Nasal swab PCR detected SARS-CoV-2 in convalescent patients; eight or nine had mild disease, one severe. Between diagnosis and the drawing of post-COVID samples lay a median roughly 99 days (range 35 to 161).

The CDR3 length is 13 residues. The germline V gene encodes CDR1 KGHDR and CDR2 SFDVKD. J lost 7 bases, V lost 9 bases, and 8 bases had no gene match. Points on this clonotype: Its matching antigen is unknown.

Cultured CD4+ T cell DNA underwent sequencing with the Oncomine TCR Beta short-read assay. TCRdb independently ran MiXCR on the PCR reads; one entry per CDR3 protein. Of about 15,000 distinct CDR3 sequences listed, roughly 73% were seen once; the top ten hold about 4.6%. Study-level points and caveats: Convalescent patients had a median approximately 90% of reactive clones appearing only post-vaccination.

Treatment of the sample: approximately nine-day PBMC culture with coronavirus spike peptide pools or control peptides (ViraFEST assay). IL-2 (approximately 9 IU/ml) and peptide pools (10 ug/ml) were added to cultures of two million PBMCs per well. Sequenced sample: CD4+ T cells from blood, cultured in vitro. This TCR derives from a human donor who had recovered from COVID-19. The chain employs TRBV24-1 and TRBJ2-1, with TRBD1 matching 7 bases. CDR3 region: CATAGDRGNEQFF. The CDR3 DNA sequence: TGTGCCACCGCCGGGGACAGAGGGAATGAGCAGTTCTTC.